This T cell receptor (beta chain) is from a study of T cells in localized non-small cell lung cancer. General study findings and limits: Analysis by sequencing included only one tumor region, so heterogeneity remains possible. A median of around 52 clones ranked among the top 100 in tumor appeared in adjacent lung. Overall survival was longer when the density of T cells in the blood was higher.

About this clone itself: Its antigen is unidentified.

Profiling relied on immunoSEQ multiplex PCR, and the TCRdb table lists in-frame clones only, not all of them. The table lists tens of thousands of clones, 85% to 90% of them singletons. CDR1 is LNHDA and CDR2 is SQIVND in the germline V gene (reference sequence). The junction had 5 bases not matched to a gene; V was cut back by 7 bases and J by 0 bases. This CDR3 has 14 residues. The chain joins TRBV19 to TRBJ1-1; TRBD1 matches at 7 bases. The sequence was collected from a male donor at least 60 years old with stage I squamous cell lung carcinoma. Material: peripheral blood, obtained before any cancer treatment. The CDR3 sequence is CASTAGQLNTEAFF. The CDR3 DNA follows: TGTGCCAGTACCGCGGGACAGCTGAACACTGAAGCTTTCTTT.